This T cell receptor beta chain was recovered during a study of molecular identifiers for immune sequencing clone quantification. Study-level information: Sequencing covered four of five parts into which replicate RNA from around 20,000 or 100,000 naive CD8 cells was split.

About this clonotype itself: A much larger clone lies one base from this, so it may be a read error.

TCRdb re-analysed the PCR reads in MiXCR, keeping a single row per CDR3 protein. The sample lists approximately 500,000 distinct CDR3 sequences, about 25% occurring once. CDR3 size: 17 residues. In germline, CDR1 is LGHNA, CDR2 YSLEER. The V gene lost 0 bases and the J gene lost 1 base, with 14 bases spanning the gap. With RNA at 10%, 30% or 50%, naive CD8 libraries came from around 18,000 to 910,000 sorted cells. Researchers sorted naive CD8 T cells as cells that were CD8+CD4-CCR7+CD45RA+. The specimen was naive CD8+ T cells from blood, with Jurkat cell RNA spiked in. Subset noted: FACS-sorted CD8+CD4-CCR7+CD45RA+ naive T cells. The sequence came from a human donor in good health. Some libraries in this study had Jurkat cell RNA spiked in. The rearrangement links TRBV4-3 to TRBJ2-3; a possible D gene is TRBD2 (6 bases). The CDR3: CASSQEASSDGTDTQYF. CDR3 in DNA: TGCGCCAGCAGCCAAGAAGCGTCTAGCGACGGCACAGATACGCAGTATTTT.